This T cell receptor (beta chain) was retrieved from a study of T cell responses to AZD1222 COVID-19 vaccine. Findings of the study overall: Spike-specific TCR breadth and depth rose after two AZD1222 doses.

To note about this clone: Its antigen is as yet unknown.

The assay was immunoSEQ multiplex PCR, and TCRdb's table has in-frame clones only and misses some. Here the sample spans around 67,000 clones, around four fifths being singletons. V lost 5 bases to trimming and J lost 6 bases; unmatched junction nucleotides: 8. The CDR3 is 13 residues long. CDR1 is SGHTS, CDR2 YDEGEE, per germline. The receptor comes from an adult in good health. The chain couples TRBV5-8 to TRBJ2-7, with 7 bases fitting TRBD1. The sequenced sample was peripheral blood, obtained on day 0 of AZD1222 vaccination. The CDR3 loop is CASRVTGASEQYF. In DNA, the CDR3 is TGTGCCAGCAGAGTTACAGGGGCGAGCGAGCAGTACTTC.